The entry below describes one T cell receptor (beta chain). Distinct nucleotide sequences in the sample also encode this CDR3. This sample stems from a study of beta chain features in type 1 diabetes. Expressed TCRB transcripts got sequenced, as all isolated RNA was reverse transcribed. Libraries were prepared by immunoSEQ multiplex PCR; TCRdb keeps only in-frame clonotypes and omits some of them. In the table there are hundreds of thousands of clones, 11% of which are singletons. This CDR3 comprises 14 residues. V trimming: 1 base; J trimming: 2 bases; junction bases outside the gene matches: 1. Germline V gene data show CDR1 as KGHSH and CDR2 as LQKENI.

The clonotype originates from a woman in her twenties or thirties in good health. This chain links TRBV18 with TRBJ1-1, with 7 nucleotides matching TRBD1. The sequenced material came from naive CD4+ T cells from blood. The DNA for the CDR3 is TGTGCCAGCTCACCACGGGACAGAAACACTGAAGCTTTCTTT. This encodes CASSPRDRNTEAFF.